This T cell receptor beta chain originates from a study of shared clonotypes between healthy human individuals. About the research overall: Three plates were used per donor for CD4 naive, three for CD4 memory, two for CD8 naive and one for CD8 memory.

The repertoire was sequenced with immunoSEQ multiplex PCR; TCRdb's copy has only in-frame clones and lacks some. The data hold about 2.1 million clones, with 93% observed a single time. The naive CD8 fraction comprised CD45RO-negative cells positively selected for CCR7 and excluded terminally differentiated effector memory CD45RA+ cells. The CDR3 is 15 residues long. The germline V gene encodes CDR1 SGDLS and CDR2 YYNGEE. The V and J ends lost 1 base and 7 bases, in that order; junction bases with no gene match: 6. The TCR originated in a man between 18 and 35 years old in good health. Some clones in this sample may be carry-over from other donors' samples. The chain employs TRBV9 and TRBJ2-2; TRBD2 matches at 8 bases. Sequencing was performed on naive CD8+ T cells from PBMCs. CDR3 DNA: TGTGCCAGCAGCGTATTCCCCGCGGGGGGCGGGGAGCTGTTTTTT. Translated: CASSVFPAGGGELFF.